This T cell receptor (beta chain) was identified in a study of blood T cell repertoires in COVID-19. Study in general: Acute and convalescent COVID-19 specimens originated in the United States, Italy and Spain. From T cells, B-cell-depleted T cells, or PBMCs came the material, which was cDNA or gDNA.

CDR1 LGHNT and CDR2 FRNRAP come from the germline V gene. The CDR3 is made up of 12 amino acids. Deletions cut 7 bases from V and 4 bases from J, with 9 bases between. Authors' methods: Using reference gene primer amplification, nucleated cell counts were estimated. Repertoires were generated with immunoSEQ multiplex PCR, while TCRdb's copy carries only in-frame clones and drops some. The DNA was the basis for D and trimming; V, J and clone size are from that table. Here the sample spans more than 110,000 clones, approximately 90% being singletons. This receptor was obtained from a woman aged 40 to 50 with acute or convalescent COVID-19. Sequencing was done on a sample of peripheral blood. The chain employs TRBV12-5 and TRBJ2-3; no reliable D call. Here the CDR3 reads CASASVPDTQYF. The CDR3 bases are TGTGCTAGTGCCTCGGTCCCAGATACGCAGTATTTT.